These T cell receptor beta chains were read from a single sample in a study of molecular identifiers for immune sequencing clone quantification. TCRdb reprocessed the PCR reads via MiXCR and lists one record per CDR3 protein. The sample carries about half a million distinct CDR3 sequences, 20% to 25% recorded once. Sequenced input: naive CD8+ T cells from blood, with Jurkat cell RNA spiked in. The receptors come from a human donor in good health. Some libraries in this study had Jurkat cell RNA spiked in. The CDR3 runs from the conserved cysteine through the conserved F or W. The order of the fields is V gene, D gene, J gene, clone size, CDR3 length, CDR3 DNA, CDR3 protein. D genes are given only for firm matches. Where a row states a size, it is once, few, many or the class of an expanded clone; other rows omit it.

TRBV28	.	TRBJ1-5	.	14	TGTGCCAGCAGCGTGGACAGCCCCAATCAGCCCCAGCATTTT	CASSVDSPNQPQHF
TRBV2	TRBD1	TRBJ2-2	.	14	TGTGCCAGAGGGGACAGGGTTAACACCGGGGAGCTGTTTTTT	CARGDRVNTGELFF
TRBV6-1	TRBD1	TRBJ1-4	few	16	TGTGCCAGCAGTGGGGCCCCCGGGACAGGGGACGAAAAACTGTTTTTT	CASSGAPGTGDEKLFF
TRBV29-1	TRBD2	TRBJ2-1	.	14	TGCAGCGCACACCCAGCGGGAATCGGCAATGAGCAGTTCTTC	CSAHPAGIGNEQFF
TRBV7-9	.	TRBJ2-7	.	14	TGTGCCAGCACCGACCACAACAGGGCCTACGAGCAGTACTTC	CASTDHNRAYEQYF
TRBV6-1	.	TRBJ2-5	.	14	TGTGCCAGCACTCGGGACGGAATTCAAGAGACCCAGTACTTC	CASTRDGIQETQYF
TRBV19	.	TRBJ1-3	many	14	TGTGCCAGTAGTATCCGGATCCTGGGAAACACCATATATTTT	CASSIRILGNTIYF
TRBV6-6	TRBD2	TRBJ2-7	.	17	TGTGCCGGCAGCTACGGGGAACTAGCGGGGGTGACCTACGAGCAGTACTTC	CAGSYGELAGVTYEQYF
TRBV6-5	.	TRBJ2-3	few	14	TGTGCCAGCAGTGGGGACCGTTACACAGATACGCAGTATTTT	CASSGDRYTDTQYF
TRBV27	.	TRBJ2-7	few	12	TGTGCCAGCAGTTTACACGGAGGAGAGCAGTACTTC	CASSLHGGEQYF
TRBV20-1	.	TRBJ1-1	.	17	TGCAGTGCCACCGGTCGGGTGAGACCCGGCTCCTACACTGAAGCTTTCTTT	CSATGRVRPGSYTEAFF
TRBV7-9	.	TRBJ2-7	few	12	TGTGCCAGCAGCTTAGGGGCCGACCGGGTGTACTTC	CASSLGADRVYF
TRBV2	TRBD2	TRBJ2-3	few	16	TGTGCCAGCAGTGAAGGGACTAGCGGGAGCACAGATACGCAGTATTTT	CASSEGTSGSTDTQYF
TRBV3-1	.	TRBJ2-5	many	14	TGTGCCAGCAGCCCGGGACCGACCCAAGAGACCCAGTACTTC	CASSPGPTQETQYF
TRBV4-3	TRBD1	TRBJ2-7	many	13	TGCGCCAGCAGCCCTAAGGAGACAGGGCAACAGTACTTC	CASSPKETGQQYF
TRBV6-2/TRBV6-3	.	TRBJ1-1	.	19	.	CASSYSLWQSRVFNTEAFF
TRBV6-2/TRBV6-3	TRBD2	TRBJ2-1	once	14	TGTGCCAGCAAGGGACTAGATCCCTACAATGAGCAGTTCTTC	CASKGLDPYNEQFF
TRBV19	TRBD1	TRBJ2-3	.	15	TGTGCCAGTTGGCCGGGACAGAGATCCACAGATACGCAGTATTTT	CASWPGQRSTDTQYF
TRBV5-1	.	TRBJ2-7	.	16	TGCGCCAGCAGCTTGTTAGGGGGAAGTTTGGACTACGAGCAGTACTTC	CASSLLGGSLDYEQYF
TRBV6-2/TRBV6-3	.	TRBJ1-5	many	13	TGTGCCAGCAGGGACAATAGCAATCAGCCCCAGCATTTT	CASRDNSNQPQHF
TRBV30	TRBD2	TRBJ2-2	.	15	TGTGCCTGGAGAGCGGGGGGCTGGAACACCGGGGAGCTGTTTTTT	CAWRAGGWNTGELFF
TRBV29-1	TRBD2	TRBJ2-3	many	14	TGCAGCGCCGTGGGACTAGCGGGAGCGGATACGCAGTATTTT	CSAVGLAGADTQYF
TRBV6-5	.	TRBJ1-1	many	14	TGTGCCAGCACGGACACCCATCCGAACACTGAAGCTTTCTTT	CASTDTHPNTEAFF
TRBV18	.	TRBJ2-7	few	15	TGTGCCAGCTCACCACATCCAGGGGATAGGAACGAGCAGTACTTC	CASSPHPGDRNEQYF
TRBV20-1	TRBD1	TRBJ1-5	few	14	TGCAGTGCTAGAGCCGACAGGGGAAATCAGCCCCAGCATTTT	CSARADRGNQPQHF
TRBV11-2	.	TRBJ2-2	.	14	TGTGCCAGCAGCTTACTAGACGACACCGGGGAGCTGTTTTTT	CASSLLDDTGELFF
TRBV6-5	TRBD1	TRBJ2-7	few	12	TGTGCCAGCGGACAGGGGGCGGTCGAGCAGTACTTC	CASGQGAVEQYF
TRBV9	.	TRBJ1-1	many	18	TGTGCCAGCAGCGGGAACAGGGAAGAAAGGGCGACGGACACTGAAGCTTTCTTT	CASSGNREERATDTEAFF
TRBV7-9	.	TRBJ1-1	few	12	TGTGCCAGCAGCAACAATAGTCCTGAAGCTTTCTTT	CASSNNSPEAFF
TRBV28	TRBD1	TRBJ1-2	many	13	TGTGCCAGCAGTCTAGCCAGGGGGCTAGGCTACACCTTC	CASSLARGLGYTF
TRBV4-3	.	TRBJ1-4	.	16	TGCGCCAGCAGACTCTCTTCGGGGTTCGCGGGTGAAAAACTGTTTTTT	CASRLSSGFAGEKLFF
TRBV15	TRBD2	TRBJ2-1	.	15	TGTGCCACCAACGGTTACGGGGGGGCGATAAATGAGCAGCTCTTC	CATNGYGGAINEQLF
TRBV6-5	TRBD2	TRBJ2-7	few	15	TGTGCCAGCAGTTATACTAGCGGGAGGGCCCTCGAGCAGTACTTC	CASSYTSGRALEQYF
TRBV6-1	TRBD2	TRBJ2-1	.	18	TGTGCCAGCGCCCCTAGCGGGGGGGCCTACCGGGCCTACAATGAGCAGTTCTTC	CASAPSGGAYRAYNEQFF
TRBV4-3	.	TRBJ1-4	.	16	TGCGCCAGCAGCCAAGACCAGGGGTATCAAAGTGAAAAACTGTTTTTT	CASSQDQGYQSEKLFF
TRBV12-3/TRBV12-4	.	TRBJ2-3	many	16	TGTGCCAGCACCCAACCGGGCCGGACTAGCACAGATACGCAGTATTTT	CASTQPGRTSTDTQYF
TRBV2	TRBD2	TRBJ2-1	.	16	TGTGCCACCTACCACCCAGGGCGGGAGGGCAACAATGAGCAGTTCTTC	CATYHPGREGNNEQFF
TRBV12-3/TRBV12-4	TRBD2	TRBJ2-3	many	17	TGTGCCAGCAGTTCAGGGCTTAGCGGGGGAAGCACAGATACGCAGTATTTT	CASSSGLSGGSTDTQYF
TRBV3-1	TRBD1	TRBJ2-3	many	16	TGTGCCAGCAGCCAAGACGGGACAGGGATAACAGATACGCAGTATTTT	CASSQDGTGITDTQYF
TRBV9	.	TRBJ2-3	many	14	TGTGCCAGCAGCGTCCGAGCTAGCACAGATACGCAGTATTTT	CASSVRASTDTQYF
TRBV30	TRBD2	TRBJ2-7	many	15	TGTGCCTGGAGCTCCGAGCGGGATCGCTCCTACGAGCAGTACTTC	CAWSSERDRSYEQYF
TRBV29-1	.	TRBJ1-1	many	14	TGCAGCGTCCCGGCAGCCGCCATGAACACTGAAGCTTTCTTT	CSVPAAAMNTEAFF
TRBV9	.	TRBJ1-1	many	10	TGTGCCACCCGGGAAACTGAAGCTTTCTTT	CATRETEAFF
TRBV6-5	TRBD2	TRBJ2-3	few	16	TGTGCCAGCAGTTCGGGACTAGCGGGAGCCGGGGATACGCAGTATTTT	CASSSGLAGAGDTQYF
TRBV15	TRBD2	TRBJ2-3	few	12	TGTGCCACCGGGGGGGTTCTTGATACGCAGTATTTT	CATGGVLDTQYF